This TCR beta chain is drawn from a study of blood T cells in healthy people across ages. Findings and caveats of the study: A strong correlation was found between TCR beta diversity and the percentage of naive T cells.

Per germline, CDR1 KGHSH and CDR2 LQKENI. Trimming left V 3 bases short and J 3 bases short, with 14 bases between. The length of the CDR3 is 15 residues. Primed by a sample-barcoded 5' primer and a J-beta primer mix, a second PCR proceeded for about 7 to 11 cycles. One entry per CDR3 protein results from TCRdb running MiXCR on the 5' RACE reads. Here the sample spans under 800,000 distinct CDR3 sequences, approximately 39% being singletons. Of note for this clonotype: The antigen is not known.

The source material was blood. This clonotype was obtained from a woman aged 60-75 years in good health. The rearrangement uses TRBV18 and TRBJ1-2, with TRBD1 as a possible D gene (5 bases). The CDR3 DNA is TGTGCCAGCTCACCGCCGTTTGGCAGGGACTATGGCTACACCTTC. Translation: CASSPPFGRDYGYTF.